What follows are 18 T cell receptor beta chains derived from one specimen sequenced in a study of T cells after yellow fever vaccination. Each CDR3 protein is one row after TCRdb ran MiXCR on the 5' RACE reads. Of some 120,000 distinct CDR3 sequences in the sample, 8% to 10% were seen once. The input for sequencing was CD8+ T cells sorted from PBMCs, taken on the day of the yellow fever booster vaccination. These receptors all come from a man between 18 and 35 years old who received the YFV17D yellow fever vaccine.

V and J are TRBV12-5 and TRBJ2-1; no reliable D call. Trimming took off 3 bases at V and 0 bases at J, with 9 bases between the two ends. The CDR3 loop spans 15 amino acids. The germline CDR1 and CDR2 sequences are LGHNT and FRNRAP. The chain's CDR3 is CASGFGLYSYNEQFF. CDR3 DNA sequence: TGTGCTAGTGGTTTTGGGCTCTACTCCTACAATGAGCAGTTCTTC.

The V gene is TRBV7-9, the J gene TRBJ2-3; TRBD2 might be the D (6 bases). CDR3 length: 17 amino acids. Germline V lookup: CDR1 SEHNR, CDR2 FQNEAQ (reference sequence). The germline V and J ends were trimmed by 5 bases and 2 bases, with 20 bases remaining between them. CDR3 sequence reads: CASSHPELAGNTDTQYF. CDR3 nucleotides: TGTGCCAGCAGCCATCCTGAACTAGCTGGGAACACAGATACGCAGTATTTT.

The CDR3 spells CASSLIADSNSPLHF. In DNA form, the CDR3 reads TGTGCCAGCAGCTTAATCGCGGACAGTAATTCACCCCTCCACTTT. The chain recombines TRBV7-9 with TRBJ1-6; tentative D call: TRBD1 (6 bases). Germline-derived CDR1 and CDR2 are SEHNR and FQNEAQ (reference sequence). The CDR3 spans 15 residues. Trimming took off 2 bases at V and 6 bases at J, with 11 bases between the two ends.

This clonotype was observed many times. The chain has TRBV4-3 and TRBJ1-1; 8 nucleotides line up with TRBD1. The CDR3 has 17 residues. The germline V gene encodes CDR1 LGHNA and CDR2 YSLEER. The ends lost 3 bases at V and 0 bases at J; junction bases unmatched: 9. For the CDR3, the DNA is TGCGCCAGCAGCCAGGGAGACAGGGGACGCATGAACACTGAAGCTTTCTTT. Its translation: CASSQGDRGRMNTEAFF.

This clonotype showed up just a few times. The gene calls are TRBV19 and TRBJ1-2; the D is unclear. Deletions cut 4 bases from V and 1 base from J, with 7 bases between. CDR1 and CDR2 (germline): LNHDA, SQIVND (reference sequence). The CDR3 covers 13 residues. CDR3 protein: CASSTRNNYGYTF. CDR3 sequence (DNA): TGTGCCAGTAGTACGAGGAATAACTATGGCTACACCTTC.

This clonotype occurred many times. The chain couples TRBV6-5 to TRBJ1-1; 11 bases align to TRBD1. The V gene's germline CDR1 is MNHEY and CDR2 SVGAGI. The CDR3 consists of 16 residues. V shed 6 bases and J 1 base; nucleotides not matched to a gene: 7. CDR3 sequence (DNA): TGTGCCAGCAGCTGGGACAGGGGGGAATGGAACACTGAAGCTTTCTTT. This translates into CASSWDRGEWNTEAFF.

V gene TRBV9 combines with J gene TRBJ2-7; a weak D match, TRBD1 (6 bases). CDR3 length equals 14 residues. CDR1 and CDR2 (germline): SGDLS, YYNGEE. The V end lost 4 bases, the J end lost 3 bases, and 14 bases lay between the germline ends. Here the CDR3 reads CASSPRDTHYEQYF. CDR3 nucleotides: TGTGCCAGCAGCCCCCGGGACACCCACTACGAGCAGTACTTC.

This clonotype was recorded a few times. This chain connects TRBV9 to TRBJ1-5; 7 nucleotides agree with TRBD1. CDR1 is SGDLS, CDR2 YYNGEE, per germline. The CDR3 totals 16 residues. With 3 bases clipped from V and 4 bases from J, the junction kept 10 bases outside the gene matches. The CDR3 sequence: CASSADGGGLNQPQHF. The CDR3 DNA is TGTGCCAGCAGCGCCGACGGAGGGGGCCTTAATCAGCCCCAGCATTTT.

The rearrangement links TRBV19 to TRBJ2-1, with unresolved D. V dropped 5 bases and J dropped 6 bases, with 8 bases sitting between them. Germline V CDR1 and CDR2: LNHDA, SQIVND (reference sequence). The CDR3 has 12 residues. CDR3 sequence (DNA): TGTGCCAGTAGTTCGAGGTGCAATGAGCAGTTCTTC. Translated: CASSSRCNEQFF. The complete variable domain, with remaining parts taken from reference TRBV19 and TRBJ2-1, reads DGGITQSPKYLFRKEGQNVTLSCEQNLNHDAMYWYRQDPGQGLRLIYYSQIVNDFQKGDIAEGYSVSREKKESFPLTVTSAQKNPTAFYLCASSSRCNEQFFGPGTRLTVL.

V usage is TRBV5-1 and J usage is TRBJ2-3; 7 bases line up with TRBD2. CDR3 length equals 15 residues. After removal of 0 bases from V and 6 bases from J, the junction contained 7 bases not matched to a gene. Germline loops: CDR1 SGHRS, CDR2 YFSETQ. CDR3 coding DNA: TGCGCCAGCAGCTTGGTCAGCGGGGAGAGGGATACGCAGTATTTT. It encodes CASSLVSGERDTQYF. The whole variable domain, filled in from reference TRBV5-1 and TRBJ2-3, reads KAGVTQTPRYLIKTRGQQVTLSCSPISGHRSVSWYQQTPGQGLQFLFEYFSETQRNKGNFPGRFSGRQFSNSRSEMNVSTLELGDSALYLCASSLVSGERDTQYFGPGTRLTVL.

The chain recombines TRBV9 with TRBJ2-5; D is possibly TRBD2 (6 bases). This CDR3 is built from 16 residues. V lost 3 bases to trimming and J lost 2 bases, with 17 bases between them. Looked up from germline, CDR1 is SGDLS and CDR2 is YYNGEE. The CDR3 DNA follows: TGTGCCAGCAGCGGTGGGTCGGGGGAAGTTCAAGAGACCCAGTACTTC. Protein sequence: CASSGGSGEVQETQYF.

The CDR3, as DNA: TGCAGTGCCACGATTGCAGGCCCCGCTTTCTTT. Protein product: CSATIAGPAFF. This chain connects TRBV20-1 to TRBJ1-1; D is unclear. V was trimmed by 6 bases and J by 11 bases, leaving 16 bases between them. Germline CDR1 reads DFQATT; CDR2 reads SNEGSKA (reference sequence). The CDR3 runs to 11 residues.

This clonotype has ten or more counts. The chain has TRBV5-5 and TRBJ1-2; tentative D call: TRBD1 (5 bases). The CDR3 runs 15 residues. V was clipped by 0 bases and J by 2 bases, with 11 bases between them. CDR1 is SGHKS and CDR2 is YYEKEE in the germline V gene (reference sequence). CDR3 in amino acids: CASSLVDTDNYGYTF. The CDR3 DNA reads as TGTGCCAGCAGCTTGGTGGACACAGACAACTATGGCTACACCTTC.

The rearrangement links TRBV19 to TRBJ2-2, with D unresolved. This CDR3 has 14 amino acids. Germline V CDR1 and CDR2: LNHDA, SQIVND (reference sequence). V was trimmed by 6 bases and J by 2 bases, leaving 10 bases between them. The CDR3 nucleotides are TGTGCCAGTAGCCCGGGTCCTAACACCGGGGAGCTGTTTTTT. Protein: CASSPGPNTGELFF.

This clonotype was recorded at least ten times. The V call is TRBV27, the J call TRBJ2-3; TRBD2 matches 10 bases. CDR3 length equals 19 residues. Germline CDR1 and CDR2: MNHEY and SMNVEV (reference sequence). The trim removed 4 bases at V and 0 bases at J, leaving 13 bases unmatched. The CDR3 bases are TGTGCCAGCAGTTCCCCCGTGTTAGCGGGGGGTATTAGCACAGATACGCAGTATTTT. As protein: CASSSPVLAGGISTDTQYF.

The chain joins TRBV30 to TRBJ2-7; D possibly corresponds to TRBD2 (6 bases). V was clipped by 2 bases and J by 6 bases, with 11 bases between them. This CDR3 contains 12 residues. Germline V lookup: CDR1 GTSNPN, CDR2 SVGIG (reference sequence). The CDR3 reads CAWSLGGIEQYF. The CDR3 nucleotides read TGTGCCTGGAGTCTCGGAGGGATCGAGCAGTACTTC. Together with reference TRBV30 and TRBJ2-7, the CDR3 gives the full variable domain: SQTIHQWPATLVQPVGSPLSLECTVEGTSNPNLYWYRQAAGRGLQLLFYSVGIGQISSEVPQNLSASRPQDRQFILSSKKLLLSDSGFYLCAWSLGGIEQYFGPGTRLTVT.

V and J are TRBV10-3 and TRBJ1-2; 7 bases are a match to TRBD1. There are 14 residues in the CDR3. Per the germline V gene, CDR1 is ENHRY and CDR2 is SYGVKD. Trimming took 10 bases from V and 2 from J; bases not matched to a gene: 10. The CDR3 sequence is CATEEGAVNYGYTF. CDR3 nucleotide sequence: TGTGCCACAGAAGAGGGGGCAGTGAACTATGGCTACACCTTC.

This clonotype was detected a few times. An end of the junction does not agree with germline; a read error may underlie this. Written as DNA, the CDR3 is TGCGCCAGCAGCCAAGTTCCTGGTTATCCCACCGGAGAGCTGTTTTTT. Translating gives CASSQVPGYPTGELFF. The rearrangement links TRBV4-1 to TRBJ2-2; D remains ambiguous. The CDR3 sequence is 16 residues long. Germline loops: CDR1 MGHRA, CDR2 YSYEKL.